The 27 T cell receptor beta chains presented below share a single source sample, sequenced in a study of T cells expressing NK-cell markers. TCRdb re-called the 5' RACE reads and shows each CDR3 protein once, DNA omitted. The specimen's table records a few hundred thousand distinct CDR3 sequences. Sequencing was done on a sample of blood T cells: a sorted CD56 or NKG2C T cell subset, CD4+ or CD8+ T cells, or bulk PBMC T cells (not recorded which). These receptor sequences come from a man aged 18-75 years in good health.

The rearrangement links TRBV20-1 to TRBJ1-6; there is no DNA to check the TCRdb D call of TRBD1. The CDR3 contains 15 residues. The germline gives CDR1 DFQATT, CDR2 SNEGSKA (reference sequence). The CDR3 sequence: CSARGDRGYNSPLHF.

This chain connects TRBV5-1 to TRBJ2-2; the D call of TRBD1 rests on TCRdb alone, since no DNA is present to check it. CDR1 and CDR2 from the germline V gene are SGHRS and YFSETQ. The CDR3 is 17 amino acids. The CDR3 loop reads CASSPMGTVTSPEELFF.

The chain has TRBV6-2 or TRBV6-3 and TRBJ2-2. This CDR3 comprises 16 residues. The germline V gene has CDR1 MNHEY and CDR2 SVGEGT. The CDR3: CASSTGTNAYGGELFF.

The J gene is TRBJ1-4, the V gene TRBV7-9. The CDR3 loop spans 12 amino acids. Looked up from germline, CDR1 is SEHNR and CDR2 is FQNEAQ (reference sequence). The CDR3 is CASSLINEKLFF.

The genes are TRBV12-3 or TRBV12-4 and TRBJ1-2. CDR3 length equals 13 residues. The chain's CDR3 is CASSLSILKGYTF.

The chain joins TRBV7-6 to TRBJ1-1. In germline, CDR1 is SGHVS, CDR2 FNYEAQ. This CDR3 comprises 14 residues. CDR3: CASSFQDGNTEAFF.

The chain has TRBV20-1 and TRBJ1-5; TCRdb designates TRBD1, a call that cannot be tested without DNA. The CDR3 consists of 14 residues. Germline V CDR1 and CDR2: DFQATT, SNEGSKA (reference sequence). The CDR3 is CSARDAGNYQPQHF.

This chain joins TRBV12-5 and TRBJ1-1; as DNA is missing, the TRBD1 call by TCRdb cannot be tested. The CDR3 loop spans 12 amino acids. CDR1 LGHNT and CDR2 FRNRAP come from the germline V gene. CDR3 sequence: CASGLGQLEAFF.

J is TRBJ2-5 and V is TRBV6-1; the D gene TCRdb calls, TRBD1, cannot be checked with no DNA. This CDR3 spans 17 amino acids. Germline CDR1 reads MNHNS; CDR2 reads SASEGT. CDR3: CASSEKTGQGFQETQYF.

CDR3 sequence reads: CASSLLGLAGSNTGELFF. The chain carries TRBV12-3 or TRBV12-4 and TRBJ2-2; TCRdb returns TRBD2, unconfirmable since there is no DNA. The CDR3 has 18 amino acids.

The chain is built from TRBV28 and TRBJ2-3; TCRdb reports TRBD1, a call that lacks DNA to check it against. CDR3 length equals 15 residues. The germline V gene encodes CDR1 MDHEN and CDR2 SYDVKM. The CDR3 loop is CASSAPGQGTDTQYF.

The CDR3 loop reads CASSLVQQGADGYTF. The V and J genes are TRBV7-2 and TRBJ1-2; the TCRdb call, TRBD1, lacks DNA for checking. The germline V gene has CDR1 SGHTA and CDR2 FQGNSA. The CDR3 has 15 residues.

The chain employs TRBV6-1 and TRBJ1-5. The CDR3 spans 16 residues. Germline CDR1 MNHNS, CDR2 SASEGT. CDR3 amino acids: CASSERVGRSNQPQHF.

The chain recombines TRBV5-6 with TRBJ2-3; TCRdb's D call of TRBD2 is untestable without DNA. The CDR3 runs 16 residues. Germline values: CDR1 SGHDT, CDR2 YYEEEE. This CDR3 reads CASSYGLANTGNTQYF. The variable domain in full, with the rest retrieved from reference TRBV5-6 and TRBJ2-3, is DAGVTQSPTHLIKTRGQQVTLRCSPKSGHDTVSWYQQALGQGPQFIFQYYEEEERQRGNFPDRFSGHQFPNYSSELNVNALLLGDSALYLCASSYGLANTGNTQYFGPGTRLTVL.

This chain links TRBV6-5 with TRBJ1-1; TCRdb's assignment of TRBD1 cannot be checked, as there is no DNA. Germline-derived CDR1 and CDR2 are MNHEY and SVGAGI. This CDR3 comprises 17 residues. CDR3 protein: CASSYSLGGSRRTEAFF.

The V gene is TRBV12-5, the J gene TRBJ2-3. Per the germline V gene, CDR1 is LGHNT and CDR2 is FRNRAP. The CDR3 spans 16 residues. CDR3 loop: CASGLVLGLSTDTQYF.

The chain couples TRBV7-2 to TRBJ2-3; TCRdb names TRBD1, which stays unverified in the absence of DNA. The length of the CDR3 is 14 residues. The germline V gene has CDR1 SGHTA and CDR2 FQGNSA. CDR3 protein: CASSGGQGGDTQYF.

The V gene is TRBV20-1, the J gene TRBJ1-2. In germline, CDR1 is DFQATT, CDR2 SNEGSKA (reference sequence). The CDR3 runs 13 residues. The CDR3 region is CSARIRSTWSYTF.

The rearrangement links TRBV27 to TRBJ1-1; without DNA, the TCRdb call of TRBD1 cannot be checked. In germline, CDR1 is MNHEY, CDR2 SMNVEV (reference sequence). This CDR3 has 12 amino acids. CDR3 sequence reads: CASRGRGYGAFF.

The chain is built from TRBV29-1 and TRBJ2-3; without DNA, the TCRdb call of TRBD2 cannot be checked. The CDR3 contains 14 residues. Germline-derived CDR1 and CDR2 are SQVTM and ANQGSEA. The CDR3 sequence is CSVYRAGERDTQYF.

The genes are TRBV29-1 and TRBJ2-7; lacking DNA, the TRBD2 call made by TCRdb goes unchecked. CDR3 size: 14 residues. CDR1 is SQVTM, CDR2 ANQGSEA, per germline. The CDR3 protein is CSVKGPPRTYEQYF.

This chain uses TRBV4-2 with TRBJ2-3; the D call from TCRdb, TRBD2, cannot be confirmed without DNA. The CDR3 loop spans 17 amino acids. Germline V lookup: CDR1 LGHNA, CDR2 YNFKEQ. The CDR3 loop is CASSQVSSGTTTDTQYF.

The V gene is TRBV7-2, the J gene TRBJ2-3; without DNA, the TCRdb call of TRBD1 cannot be checked. This CDR3 is built from 14 residues. Germline V gene sequence: CDR1 SGHTA, CDR2 FQGNSA. CDR3 residues: CASDTRGAWDTQYF.

The chain has TRBV5-6 and TRBJ2-1; the D call from TCRdb, TRBD1, cannot be confirmed without DNA. There are 16 residues in the CDR3. Germline CDR1 reads SGHDT; CDR2 reads YYEEEE. The CDR3 loop is CASSLAGTGGQNEQFF.

The rearrangement joins TRBV6-1 to TRBJ2-2. This CDR3 comprises 13 residues. Per germline, CDR1 MNHNS and CDR2 SASEGT. CDR3 sequence: CASRPTITGELFF.

The chain employs TRBV7-3 and TRBJ2-3; lacking DNA, the TRBD1 call made by TCRdb goes unchecked. The CDR3 sequence is 16 residues long. Germline V CDR1 and CDR2: SGHTA, FQGTGA. The CDR3 sequence is CASSTSGRRRADTQYF.

This chain connects TRBV27 to TRBJ2-7; the TCRdb D gene call, TRBD2, has no DNA to confirm it. There are 15 residues in the CDR3. Germline values: CDR1 MNHEY, CDR2 SMNVEV (reference sequence). This chain's CDR3 is CASSLSTSVRDEQYF.